The clone carrying this T cell receptor (beta chain) was found once. Its antigen is unidentified. This sample was included in a study of cytomegalovirus exposure and HLA in healthy donors. PCR was performed using 60 Vbeta and 13 Jbeta primers. Measured with immunoSEQ multiplex PCR; TCRdb has only the in-frame clones, and not every one. The sample shows around 210,000 clones, 85% of them seen only once. Study-level results: Information on immune exposure was restricted to one variable (CMV serostatus). Presence/absence analyses rested on an assumption that sequencing depth was roughly uniform across donors.

Trimming took off 6 bases at V and 2 bases at J, with 6 bases between the two ends. This CDR3 is built from 12 residues. Germline lookup yields CDR1 SNHLY and CDR2 FYNNEI. The receptor was isolated from a girl aged 2-10 years in good health and CMV-seronegative. V usage is TRBV2 and J usage is TRBJ2-3; D gene ambiguous. What was sequenced was PBMCs. The CDR3 nucleotides read TGTGCCAGCAGAAGCACCACAGATACGCAGTATTTT. It is translated as CASRSTTDTQYF.